The T cell receptor (beta chain) described here comes from a study of CXCR3-negative and CXCR3-positive naive CD8 T cells. Broader study findings: TRB CDR3 hydrophobicity was greater in CXCR3-positive naive cells than in CXCR3-negative naive cells.

This CDR3 has 22 amino acids. Germline values: CDR1 SGHVS, CDR2 FQNEAQ. UMI-labeled 5' RACE TRB cDNA libraries were prepared from the cells. With the 5' RACE reads reprocessed, TCRdb shows one record per CDR3 protein and no DNA. This repertoire includes about 98,000 distinct CDR3 sequences. A word on this clonotype: Its cognate antigen is unknown.

Triplicate sorts of some 300,000 cells per CD8+ subset. This clonotype was sampled from a human donor in good health. Some clones in this sample may be carry-over from other donors' samples. Material for sequencing was naive CXCR3+ CD8+ T cells from blood. Subset described: CD45RO-CCR7+CD27+CD95- naive CD8+ T cells expressing CXCR3 (TNR3+). V usage is TRBV7-8 and J usage is TRBJ2-3; the D call of TRBD1 rests on TCRdb alone, since no DNA is present to check it. The CDR3 region is CASSTRRSDWGKREGSTDTQYF.